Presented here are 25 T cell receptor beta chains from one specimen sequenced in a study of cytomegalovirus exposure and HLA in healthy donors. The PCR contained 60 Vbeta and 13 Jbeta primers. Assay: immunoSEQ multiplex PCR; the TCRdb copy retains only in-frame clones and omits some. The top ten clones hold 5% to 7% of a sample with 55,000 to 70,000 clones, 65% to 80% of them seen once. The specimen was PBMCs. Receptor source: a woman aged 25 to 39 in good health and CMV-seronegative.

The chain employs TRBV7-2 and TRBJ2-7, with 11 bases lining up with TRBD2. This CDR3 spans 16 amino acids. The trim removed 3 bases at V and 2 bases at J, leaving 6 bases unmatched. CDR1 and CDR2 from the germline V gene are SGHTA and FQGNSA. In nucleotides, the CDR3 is TGTGCCAGCAGCTTGGAGGGGACTAGCGGAACCTACGAGCAGTACGTC. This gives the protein CASSLEGTSGTYEQYV.

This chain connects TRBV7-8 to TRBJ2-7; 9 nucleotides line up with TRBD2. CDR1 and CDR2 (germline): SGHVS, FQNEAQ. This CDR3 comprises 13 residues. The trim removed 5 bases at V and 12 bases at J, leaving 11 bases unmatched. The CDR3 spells CASSPALGLATYF. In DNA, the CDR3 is TGTGCCAGCAGCCCTGCTTTGGGACTAGCCACGTACTTC.

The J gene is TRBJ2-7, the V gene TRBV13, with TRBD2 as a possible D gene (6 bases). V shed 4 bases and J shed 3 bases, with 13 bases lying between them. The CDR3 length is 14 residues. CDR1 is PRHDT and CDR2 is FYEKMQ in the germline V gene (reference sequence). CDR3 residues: CASSSGTGVYEQYF. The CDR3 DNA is TGTGCCAGCAGCTCCGGGACTGGAGTCTACGAGCAGTACTTC.

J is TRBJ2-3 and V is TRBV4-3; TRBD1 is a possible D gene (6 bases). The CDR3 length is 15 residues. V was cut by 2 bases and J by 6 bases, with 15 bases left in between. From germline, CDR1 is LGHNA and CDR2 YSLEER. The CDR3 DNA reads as TGCGCCAGCAGCCAACAGACACAGGGAACGGATACGCAGTATTTT. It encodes CASSQQTQGTDTQYF.

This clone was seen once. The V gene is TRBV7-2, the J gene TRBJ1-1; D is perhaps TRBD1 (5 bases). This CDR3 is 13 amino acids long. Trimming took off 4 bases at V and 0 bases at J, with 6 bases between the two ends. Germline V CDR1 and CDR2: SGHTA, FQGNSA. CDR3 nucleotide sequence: TGTGCCAGCAGCTCGACAGTGAACACTGAAGCTTTCTTT. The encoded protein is CASSSTVNTEAFF. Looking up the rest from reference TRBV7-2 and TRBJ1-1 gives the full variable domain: GAGVSQSPSNKVTEKGKDVELRCDPISGHTALYWYRQSLGQGLEFLIYFQGNSAPDKSGLPSDRFSAERTGGSVSTLTIQRTQQEDSAVYLCASSSTVNTEAFFGQGTRLTVV.

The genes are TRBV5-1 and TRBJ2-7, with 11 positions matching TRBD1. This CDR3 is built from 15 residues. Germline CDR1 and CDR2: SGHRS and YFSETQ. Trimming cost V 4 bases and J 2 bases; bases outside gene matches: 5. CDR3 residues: CASSGVDRGPYEQYF. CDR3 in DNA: TGCGCCAGCAGCGGGGTGGACAGGGGGCCCTACGAGCAGTACTTC.

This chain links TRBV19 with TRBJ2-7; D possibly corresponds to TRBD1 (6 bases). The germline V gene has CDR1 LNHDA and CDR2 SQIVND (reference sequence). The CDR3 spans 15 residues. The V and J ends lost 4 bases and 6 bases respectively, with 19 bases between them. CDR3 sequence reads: CASSKMAGARREQYF. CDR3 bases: TGTGCCAGTAGTAAGATGGCAGGGGCTCGTCGCGAGCAGTACTTC.

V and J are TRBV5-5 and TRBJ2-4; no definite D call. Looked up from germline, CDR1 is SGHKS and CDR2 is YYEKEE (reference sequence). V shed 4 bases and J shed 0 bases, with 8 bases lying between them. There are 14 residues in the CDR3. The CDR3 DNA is TGTGCCAGCAGCCGCGATCTAGCCAAAAACATTCAGTACTTC. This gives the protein CASSRDLAKNIQYF.

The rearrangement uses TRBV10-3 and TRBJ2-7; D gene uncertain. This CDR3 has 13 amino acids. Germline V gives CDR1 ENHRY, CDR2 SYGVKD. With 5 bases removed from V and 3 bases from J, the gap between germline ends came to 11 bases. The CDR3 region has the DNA TGTGCCATCAGTAGCGTAGACGTCTACGAGCAGTACGTC. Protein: CAISSVDVYEQYV.

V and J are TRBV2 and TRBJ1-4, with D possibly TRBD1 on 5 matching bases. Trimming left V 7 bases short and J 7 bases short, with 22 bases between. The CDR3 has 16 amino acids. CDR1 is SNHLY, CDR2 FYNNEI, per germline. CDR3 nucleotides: TGTGCCAGCACGGCCGAAACAGGATCAGCCGGTGAAAAACTGTTTTTT. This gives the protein CASTAETGSAGEKLFF.

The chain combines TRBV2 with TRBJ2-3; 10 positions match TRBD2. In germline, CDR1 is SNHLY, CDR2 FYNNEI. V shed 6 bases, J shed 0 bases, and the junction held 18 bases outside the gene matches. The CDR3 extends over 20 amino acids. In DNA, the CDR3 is TGTGCCAGCAGCGACCCCCGGTGGCTAGCGGGAGAGAGGAGCACAGATACGCAGTATTTT. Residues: CASSDPRWLAGERSTDTQYF.

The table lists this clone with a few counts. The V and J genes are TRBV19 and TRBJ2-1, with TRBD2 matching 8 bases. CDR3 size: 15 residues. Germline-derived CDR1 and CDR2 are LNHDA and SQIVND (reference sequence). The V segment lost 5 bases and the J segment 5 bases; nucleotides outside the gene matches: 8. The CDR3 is CASSPLSSGDNEQFF. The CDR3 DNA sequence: TGTGCCAGTAGTCCTTTAAGTAGCGGGGACAATGAGCAGTTCTTC. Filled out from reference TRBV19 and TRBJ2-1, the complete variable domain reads DGGITQSPKYLFRKEGQNVTLSCEQNLNHDAMYWYRQDPGQGLRLIYYSQIVNDFQKGDIAEGYSVSREKKESFPLTVTSAQKNPTAFYLCASSPLSSGDNEQFFGPGTRLTVL.

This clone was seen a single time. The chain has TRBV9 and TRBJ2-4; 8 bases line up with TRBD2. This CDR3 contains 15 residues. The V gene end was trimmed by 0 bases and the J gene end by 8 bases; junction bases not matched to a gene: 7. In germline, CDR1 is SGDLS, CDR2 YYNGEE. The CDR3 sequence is CASSVGLAGVDIQYF. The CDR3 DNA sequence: TGTGCCAGCAGCGTAGGGCTAGCGGGCGTAGACATTCAGTACTTC.

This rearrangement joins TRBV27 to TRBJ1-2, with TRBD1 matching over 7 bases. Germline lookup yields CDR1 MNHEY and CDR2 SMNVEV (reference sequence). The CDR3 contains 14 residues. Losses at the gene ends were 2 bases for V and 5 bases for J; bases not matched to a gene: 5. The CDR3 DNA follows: TGTGCCAGCAGTTTAGAGGGACAGACATATGGCTACACCTTC. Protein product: CASSLEGQTYGYTF.

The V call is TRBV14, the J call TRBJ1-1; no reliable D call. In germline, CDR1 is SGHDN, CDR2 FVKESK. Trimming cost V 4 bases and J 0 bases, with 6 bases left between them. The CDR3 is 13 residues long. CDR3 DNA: TGTGCCAGCAGCCTGGGCTTGAACACTGAAGCTTTCTTT. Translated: CASSLGLNTEAFF.

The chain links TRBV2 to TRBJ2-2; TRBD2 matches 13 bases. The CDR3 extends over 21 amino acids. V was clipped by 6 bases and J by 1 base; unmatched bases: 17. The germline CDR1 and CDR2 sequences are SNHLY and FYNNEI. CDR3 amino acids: CASSHWTSGGWDLVNTGELFF. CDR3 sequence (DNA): TGTGCCAGCAGCCACTGGACTAGCGGGGGCTGGGATCTAGTGAACACCGGGGAGCTGTTTTTT.

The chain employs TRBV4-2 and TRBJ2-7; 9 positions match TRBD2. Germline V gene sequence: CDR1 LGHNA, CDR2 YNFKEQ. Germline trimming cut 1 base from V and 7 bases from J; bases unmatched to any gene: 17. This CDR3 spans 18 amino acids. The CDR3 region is CASSQVSGRIAGVGEQYF. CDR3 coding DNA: TGTGCCAGCAGCCAAGTTTCGGGTAGAATAGCGGGAGTTGGGGAGCAGTACTTC.

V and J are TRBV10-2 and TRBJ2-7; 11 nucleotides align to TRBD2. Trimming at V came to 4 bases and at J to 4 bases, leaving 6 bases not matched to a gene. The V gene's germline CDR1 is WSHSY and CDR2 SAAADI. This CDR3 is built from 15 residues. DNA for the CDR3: TGCGCCAGCAGTGGGAAGACTAGCGGGATATACGAGCAGTACTTC. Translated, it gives CASSGKTSGIYEQYF.

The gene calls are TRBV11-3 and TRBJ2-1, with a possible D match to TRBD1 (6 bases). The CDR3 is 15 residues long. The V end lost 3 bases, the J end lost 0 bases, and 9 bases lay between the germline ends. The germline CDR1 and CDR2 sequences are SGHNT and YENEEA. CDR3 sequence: CASSLGAGSYNEQFF. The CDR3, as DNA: TGTGCCAGCAGCTTGGGGGCGGGCTCCTACAATGAGCAGTTCTTC.

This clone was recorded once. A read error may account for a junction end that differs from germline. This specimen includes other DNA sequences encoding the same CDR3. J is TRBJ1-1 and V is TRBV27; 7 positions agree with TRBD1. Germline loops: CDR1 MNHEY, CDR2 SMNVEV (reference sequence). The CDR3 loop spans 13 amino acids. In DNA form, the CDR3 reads TGTGCCAGCAGTTCCAGGGGGTACACTGAGGCTTTCTTT. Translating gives CASSSRGYTEAFF.

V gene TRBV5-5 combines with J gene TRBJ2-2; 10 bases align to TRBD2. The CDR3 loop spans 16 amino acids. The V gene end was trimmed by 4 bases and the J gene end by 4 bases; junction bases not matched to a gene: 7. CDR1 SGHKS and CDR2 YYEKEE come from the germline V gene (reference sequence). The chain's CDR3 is CASSQLAGVATGELFF. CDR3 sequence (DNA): TGTGCCAGCAGCCAGCTAGCGGGAGTGGCCACCGGGGAGCTGTTTTTT. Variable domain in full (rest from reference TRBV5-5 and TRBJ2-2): DAGVTQSPTHLIKTRGQQVTLRCSPISGHKSVSWYQQVLGQGPQFIFQYYEKEERGRGNFPDRFSARQFPNYSSELNVNALLLGDSALYLCASSQLAGVATGELFFGEGSRLTVL.

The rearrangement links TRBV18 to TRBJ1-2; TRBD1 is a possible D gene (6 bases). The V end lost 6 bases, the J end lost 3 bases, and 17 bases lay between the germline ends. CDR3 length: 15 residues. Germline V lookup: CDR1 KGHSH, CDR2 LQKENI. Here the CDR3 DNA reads TGTGCCAGCTCGGACCGCTGGGGGGGCGACTATGGCTACACCTTC. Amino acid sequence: CASSDRWGGDYGYTF.

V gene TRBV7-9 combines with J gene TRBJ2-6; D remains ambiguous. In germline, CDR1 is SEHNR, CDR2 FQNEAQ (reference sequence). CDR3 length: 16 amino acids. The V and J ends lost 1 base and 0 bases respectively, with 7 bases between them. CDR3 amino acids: CASSLGQFSGANVLTF. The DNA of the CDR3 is TGTGCCAGCAGCTTAGGTCAGTTCTCTGGGGCCAACGTCCTGACTTTC.

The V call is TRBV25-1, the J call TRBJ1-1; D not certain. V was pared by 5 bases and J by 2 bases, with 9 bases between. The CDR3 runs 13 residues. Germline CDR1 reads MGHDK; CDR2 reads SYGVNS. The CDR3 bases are TGTGCCAGCAGTCGAGAGGGTAACACTGAAGCTTTCTTT. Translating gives CASSREGNTEAFF. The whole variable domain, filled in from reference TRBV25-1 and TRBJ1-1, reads EADIYQTPRYLVIGTGKKITLECSQTMGHDKMYWYQQDPGMELHLIHYSYGVNSTEKGDLSSESTVSRIRTEHFPLTLESARPSHTSQYLCASSREGNTEAFFGQGTRLTVV.

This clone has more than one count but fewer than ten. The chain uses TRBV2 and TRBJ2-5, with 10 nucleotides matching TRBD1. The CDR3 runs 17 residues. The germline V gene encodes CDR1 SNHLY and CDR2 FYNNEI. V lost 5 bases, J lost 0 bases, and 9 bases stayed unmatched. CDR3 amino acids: CASSFQETGGHQETQYF. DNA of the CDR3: TGTGCCAGCAGTTTCCAGGAGACAGGGGGCCACCAAGAGACCCAGTACTTC.